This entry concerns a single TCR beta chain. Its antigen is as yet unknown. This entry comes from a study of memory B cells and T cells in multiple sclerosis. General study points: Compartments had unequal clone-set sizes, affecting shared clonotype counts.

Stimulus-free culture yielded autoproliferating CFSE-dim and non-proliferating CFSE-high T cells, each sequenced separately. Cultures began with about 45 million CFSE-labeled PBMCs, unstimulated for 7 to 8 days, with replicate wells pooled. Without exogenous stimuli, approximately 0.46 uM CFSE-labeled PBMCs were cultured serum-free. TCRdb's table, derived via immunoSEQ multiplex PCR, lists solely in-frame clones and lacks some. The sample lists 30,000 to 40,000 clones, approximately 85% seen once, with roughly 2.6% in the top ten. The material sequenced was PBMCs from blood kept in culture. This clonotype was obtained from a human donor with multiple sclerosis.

The DNA of the CDR3 is TGTGCCAGCAGCTTCGGACTAGGTCTACGTCGCGAGCAGTACTTC. It encodes CASSFGLGLRREQYF. The chain has TRBV11-2 and TRBJ2-7, with 7 positions matching TRBD2. The germline CDR1 and CDR2 sequences are SGHAT and FQNNGV. V gave up 3 bases and J gave up 6 bases; unmatched junction bases: 11. The CDR3 has 15 residues.